This T cell receptor beta chain was obtained from a study of response to subunit inactivated influenza vaccine. This clonotype was counted between two and nine times. As yet, its antigen is unknown. CDR1 and CDR2 from the germline V gene are SQVTM and ANQGSEA. This CDR3 comprises 14 residues. Trimming took 4 bases from V and 7 from J; bases not matched to a gene: 5. Whole-study findings and limits: Every seasonal influenza vaccination brings in few new T cells, the authors suggested.

MiXCR, run by TCRdb on the RT-PCR reads, gives a single entry per CDR3 protein. Here the sample spans roughly 500,000 distinct CDR3 sequences, 25% being singletons. This sequence originates from a man aged 45-60 years who received an inactivated influenza vaccine. The rearrangement uses TRBV29-1 and TRBJ2-1; 12 bases line up with TRBD2. Here the sequenced sample was CD4+ T cells sorted from PBMCs, taken about 5 days after vaccination. As DNA, the CDR3 is TGCAGCGTTGGGCCCGGACTAGCGGGGAATGAGCAGTTCTTC. This translates into CSVGPGLAGNEQFF.